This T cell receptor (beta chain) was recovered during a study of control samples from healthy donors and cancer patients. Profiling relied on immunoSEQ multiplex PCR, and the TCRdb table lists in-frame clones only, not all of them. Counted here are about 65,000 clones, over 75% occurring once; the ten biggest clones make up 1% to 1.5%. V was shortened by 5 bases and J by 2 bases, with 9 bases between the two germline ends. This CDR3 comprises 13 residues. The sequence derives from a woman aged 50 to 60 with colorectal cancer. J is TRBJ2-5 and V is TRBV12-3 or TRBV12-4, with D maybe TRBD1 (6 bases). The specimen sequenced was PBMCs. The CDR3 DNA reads TGTGCCAGCAGTCGGACAGAACAAGAGACCCAGTACTTC. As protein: CASSRTEQETQYF.